This is a list of T cell receptor beta chains from one sample in a study of PD-1 blockade in classical Hodgkin lymphoma. Sequenced by immunoSEQ multiplex PCR; TCRdb stores in-frame clones only, minus some. Of 20,000 to 25,000 clones in the sample, about 80% were seen once. The source material was peripheral blood mononuclear cells (PBMCs), sampled before the second cycle of nivolumab. Source of these receptors: a human donor with classical Hodgkin lymphoma. CDR3s include the opening cysteine and the closing phenylalanine or tryptophan. The order of the fields is J gene, V gene, clone size, D gene, CDR3 protein, CDR3 DNA. A D gene is named only where the DNA matches it firmly. Rows give clone size only sometimes, using once, few, many, or a class for an expanded clone.

TRBJ2-1,TRBV29-1,few,NA,CSVQGDTNYNEQFF,TGCAGCGTCCAAGGGGACACGAACTACAATGAGCAGTTCTTC
TRBJ2-3,TRBV4-1,NA,TRBD2,CASRISGAGRGDTQYF,TGCGCCAGCAGAATCTCCGGAGCGGGGCGGGGAGATACGCAGTATTTT
TRBJ1-2,TRBV27,few,NA,CASSFRANYGYTF,TGTGCCAGCAGTTTCAGGGCTAACTATGGCTACACCTTC
TRBJ2-3,TRBV5-1,NA,NA,CASSSRTYGTDTQYF,TGCGCCAGCAGCTCAAGGACGTACGGGACAGATACGCAGTATTTT
TRBJ2-3,TRBV2,once,TRBD2,CASSDPSGSTDTQYF,TGTGCCAGCAGCGACCCTAGCGGGAGTACAGATACGCAGTATTTT
TRBJ1-2,TRBV15,NA,TRBD1,CATSRDPLLWTGDNYGYTF,TGTGCCACCAGCAGAGATCCCCTACTGTGGACAGGGGATAACTATGGCTACACCTTC
TRBJ1-1,TRBV28,NA,NA,CASSQNTASYGGTEAFF,TGTGCCAGCAGTCAAAACACCGCCTCCTACGGGGGGACTGAAGCTTTCTTT
TRBJ2-7,TRBV5-1,NA,NA,CASSLSSRTYEQYF,TGCGCCAGCAGCTTGTCTAGCAGAACGTACGAGCAGTACTTC
TRBJ1-2,TRBV5-4,NA,NA,CASSLAGGSYGYTF,TGTGCCAGCAGCTTGGCGGGGGGCAGTTATGGCTACACCTTC
TRBJ2-6,TRBV28,NA,NA,CASNAGLSGANVLTF,TGTGCCAGCAACGCAGGGCTGTCTGGGGCCAACGTCCTGACTTTC
TRBJ2-7,TRBV4-1,NA,NA,CASSQGVRSYEQYF,TGCGCCAGCAGCCAAGGCGTCAGATCCTACGAGCAGTACTTC
TRBJ2-5,TRBV5-6,NA,TRBD2,CASSKQIEAGADRETQYF,TGTGCCAGCAGCAAACAAATAGAAGCGGGAGCGGATAGGGAGACCCAGTACTTC
TRBJ2-7,TRBV7-2,NA,TRBD2,CASSFGLAGGEQYF,TGTGCCAGCAGCTTCGGGCTAGCGGGAGGCGAGCAGTACTTC
TRBJ2-7,TRBV7-3,NA,TRBD2,CASSLAGGMYEQYF,TGTGCCAGCAGCTTGGCGGGAGGAATGTACGAGCAGTACTTC
TRBJ1-5,TRBV18,NA,TRBD1,CASSATGTGHQPQHF,TGTGCCAGCTCAGCAACCGGGACAGGGCATCAGCCCCAGCATTTT
TRBJ2-7,TRBV4-1,NA,TRBD1,CASSQDWTGGYEQYF,TGCGCCAGCAGCCAAGACTGGACAGGGGGCTACGAGCAGTACTTC
TRBJ1-4,TRBV11-2,NA,NA,CASSLAESEKLFF,TGTGCCAGCAGCTTAGCCGAGAGTGAAAAACTGTTTTTT
TRBJ2-1,TRBV15,NA,NA,CATSREGTAYNEQFF,TGTGCCACCAGCAGAGAAGGGACTGCCTACAATGAGCAGTTCTTC
TRBJ2-1,TRBV29-1,NA,TRBD2,CSVVYGRINEQFF,TGCAGCGTTGTTTACGGGAGGATTAATGAGCAGTTCTTC
TRBJ2-7,TRBV23-1,NA,NA,CASSHLGLGATYEQYF,TGCGCCAGCAGCCACCTCGGGCTCGGGGCCACCTACGAGCAGTACTTC
TRBJ2-7,TRBV6-6,NA,TRBD2,CASSQPRSGRNEQYF,TGTGCCAGCAGTCAACCCCGGAGCGGGAGAAACGAGCAGTACTTC
TRBJ2-1,TRBV18,NA,NA,CASSPSSSYNEQFF,TGTGCCAGCTCACCATCGAGCTCCTACAATGAGCAGTTCTTC
TRBJ2-3,TRBV2,NA,NA,CASSATERTQYF,TGTGCCAGCAGTGCCACGGAGAGGACGCAGTATTTT
TRBJ1-2,TRBV10-2,few,NA,CASSDGTSNYGYTF,TGCGCCAGCAGTGATGGCACGTCTAACTATGGCTACACCTTC
TRBJ2-1,TRBV10-3,NA,TRBD2,CAIKEERDLNEQFF,TGTGCCATCAAGGAGGAGCGGGACCTCAATGAGCAGTTCTTC
TRBJ1-5,TRBV19,few,NA,CASSIVASQGMSNQPQHF,TGTGCCAGTAGTATAGTAGCCTCCCAGGGAATGAGCAATCAGCCCCAGCATTTT
TRBJ1-1,TRBV4-1,NA,NA,CASSPSQTRSTEAFF,TGCGCCAGCAGCCCTTCTCAGACGCGGAGCACTGAAGCTTTCTTT
TRBJ2-1,TRBV4-3,NA,NA,CASSQAHGTSDDNEQFF,TGCGCCAGCAGCCAAGCCCATGGCACCAGCGATGACAATGAGCAGTTCTTC
TRBJ2-7,TRBV6-5,NA,TRBD2,CASSSGTSGSRNEQYF,TGTGCCAGCAGTTCCGGGACTAGCGGGAGTAGGAACGAGCAGTACTTC
TRBJ2-1,TRBV7-2,NA,TRBD2,CASSFLPAGEYNEQFF,TGTGCCAGCAGCTTCCTGCCAGCGGGGGAGTACAATGAGCAGTTCTTC
TRBJ1-5,TRBV7-9,medium-sized,TRBD1,CASSSTTGGDQPQHF,TGTGCCAGCAGCTCCACCACAGGGGGCGATCAGCCCCAGCATTTT
TRBJ2-3,TRBV9,few,NA,CASSLRTYTDTQYF,TGTGCCAGCAGCTTAAGGACGTATACAGATACGCAGTATTTT
TRBJ1-1,TRBV18,few,TRBD1,CASSRLPGQGRDTEAFF,TGTGCCAGCTCTCGACTCCCGGGACAGGGACGAGACACTGAAGCTTTCTTT
TRBJ2-1,TRBV7-9,NA,TRBD1,CASSRTGVLSSYNEQFF,TGTGCCAGCAGTAGGACAGGGGTCCTTTCCTCCTACAATGAGCAGTTCTTC
TRBJ1-1,TRBV29-1,NA,NA,CSVEGDTGLNTEAFF,TGCAGCGTTGAAGGGGACACGGGTCTGAACACTGAAGCTTTCTTT
TRBJ2-7,TRBV28,NA,NA,CASSRTAYEQYF,TGTGCCAGCAGCCGCACAGCCTACGAGCAGTACTTC
TRBJ2-1,TRBV5-1,NA,NA,CASSPMRVREQFF,TGCGCCAGCAGCCCAATGCGGGTGCGGGAGCAGTTCTTC
TRBJ2-5,TRBV5-1,NA,TRBD1,CASSAGQGGETQYF,TGCGCCAGCAGCGCGGGACAGGGCGGGGAGACCCAGTACTTC
TRBJ2-1,TRBV10-3,NA,NA,CATAGRQGNNEQFF,TGTGCCACCGCCGGTAGGCAGGGTAACAATGAGCAGTTCTTC
TRBJ2-3,TRBV11-2,NA,TRBD2,CASSFGRLAGRTMQYF,TGTGCCAGCAGCTTTGGGCGACTAGCGGGACGGACTATGCAGTATTTT
TRBJ1-4,TRBV5-8,NA,NA,CASSPGGHLEKLFF,TGTGCCAGCAGCCCCGGGGGACATCTTGAAAAACTGTTTTTT
TRBJ2-1,TRBV19,NA,TRBD2,CASSMGLYYEQFF,TGTGCCAGTAGTATGGGACTATACTATGAGCAGTTCTTC
TRBJ2-7,TRBV10-3,NA,NA,CAISESTLRQGKNYEQYF,TGTGCCATCAGTGAGTCGACCCTAAGGCAGGGAAAGAACTACGAGCAGTACTTC
TRBJ2-1,TRBV18,few,NA,CASSPQNGIGNEQFF,TGTGCCAGCTCACCACAGAATGGGATTGGAAATGAGCAGTTCTTC
TRBJ1-3,TRBV28,few,TRBD1,CASSLGTVSSGNTIYF,TGTGCCAGCAGTTTAGGGACAGTATCCTCTGGAAACACCATATATTTT
TRBJ1-1,TRBV4-1,NA,NA,CASSQVLGRGSWTEAFF,TGCGCCAGCAGCCAAGTTCTCGGGAGGGGTAGTTGGACTGAAGCTTTCTTT
TRBJ2-1,TRBV7-2,NA,NA,CASSLGGDYNEQFF,TGTGCCAGCAGCTTAGGCGGGGATTACAATGAGCAGTTCTTC
TRBJ1-3,TRBV11-3,NA,NA,CASSLLGAGSGNTIYF,TGTGCCAGCAGCTTACTGGGTGCTGGGTCTGGAAACACCATATATTTT